The subject of this entry is one T cell receptor beta chain. The method was immunoSEQ multiplex PCR; TCRdb's version includes in-frame clones alone and lacks a portion of them. The table records approximately 35,000 clones, 88% of them present only once. The V segment lost 3 bases and the J segment 4 bases; nucleotides outside the gene matches: 7. Germline V CDR1 and CDR2: MNHEY, SMNVEV (reference sequence). The CDR3 consists of 17 residues. This entry is derived from a study of blood T cell repertoires in COVID-19. As for the study in general: Donors in the United States, Italy and Spain gave samples during acute or convalescent COVID-19. T cells, B-cell-depleted T cells, or PBMCs supplied cDNA or gDNA.

Sequencing was performed on peripheral blood. This sequence originates from a man in his 60s with active COVID-19. This rearrangement joins TRBV27 to TRBJ2-2; 11 nucleotides line up with TRBD2. The CDR3 loop is CASSLIRGLAVTGELFF. For the CDR3, the DNA is TGTGCCAGCAGTTTGATAAGGGGACTAGCGGTCACCGGGGAGCTGTTTTTT.